Within the sample, the clone carrying this T cell receptor (beta chain) is medium-sized. All patients were untreated before thyroid surgery. The data originate from a study of metastatic and nonmetastatic thyroid tumors. This CDR3 spans 19 amino acids. V dropped 2 bases and J dropped 4; count of bases not matched to a gene: 13. Germline V gene lookup returns CDR1 SGHAT and CDR2 FQNNGV. TCRdb re-analyzed the PCR reads through MiXCR. The repertoire holds approximately 4,100 clones, with about a third as singletons. Sequencing input: adjacent normal tissue. This chain joins TRBV11-2 and TRBJ2-4; 11 bases align to TRBD2. The origin of this receptor is a male donor with papillary thyroid cancer or a benign thyroid nodule (not recorded which). Some clones in this sample may be carry-over from other donors' samples. Written as DNA, the CDR3 is TGTGCCAGCAGCTTAAATCCGGGACTAGCGGACACGGGGAAAAACATTCAGTACTTC. It is translated as CASSLNPGLADTGKNIQYF.